This TCR beta chain comes out of a study of blood T cells in healthy people across ages. Using a J-beta primer mix together with a sample-barcoded 5' primer, a second PCR was run for roughly 6 to 12 cycles. TCRdb re-called the 5' RACE reads with MiXCR, one entry per CDR3 protein. The sample holds about 1.7 million distinct CDR3 sequences, roughly 27% seen once. The CDR3 extends over 12 amino acids. Between the trimmed V and J ends, which lost 5 bases and 4 bases, there was a span of 8 bases. The germline gives CDR1 MDHEN, CDR2 SYDVKM. About this clonotype itself: Only one base separates this from a far larger clonotype, so it likely reflects a read error. Here the CDR3 omits its conserved ending phenylalanine or tryptophan, so a read error is the likely source.

This clonotype originated in a woman in her thirties in good health. V gene TRBV28 combines with J gene TRBJ1-1; D unclear. Sequencing was performed on blood. The CDR3 is CASSPRGTEAFL. The DNA of the CDR3 is TGTGCCAGCAGTCCCCGGGGCACTGAAGCTTTCTTG.